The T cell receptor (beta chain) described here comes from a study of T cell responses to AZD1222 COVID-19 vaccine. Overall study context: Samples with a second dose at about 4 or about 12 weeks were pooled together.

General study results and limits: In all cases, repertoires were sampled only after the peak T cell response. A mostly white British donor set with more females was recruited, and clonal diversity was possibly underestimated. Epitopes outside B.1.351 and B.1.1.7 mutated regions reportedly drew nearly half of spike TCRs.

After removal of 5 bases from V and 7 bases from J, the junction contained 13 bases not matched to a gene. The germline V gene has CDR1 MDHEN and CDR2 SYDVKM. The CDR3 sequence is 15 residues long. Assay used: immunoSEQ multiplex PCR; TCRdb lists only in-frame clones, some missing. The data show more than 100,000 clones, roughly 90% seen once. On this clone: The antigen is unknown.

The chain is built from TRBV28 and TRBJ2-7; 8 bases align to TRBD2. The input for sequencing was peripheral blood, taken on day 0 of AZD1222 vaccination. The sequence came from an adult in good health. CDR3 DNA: TGTGCCAGCAGTCCCTTAGCGGGAAGTACGATTGAGCAGTACTTC. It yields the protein CASSPLAGSTIEQYF.